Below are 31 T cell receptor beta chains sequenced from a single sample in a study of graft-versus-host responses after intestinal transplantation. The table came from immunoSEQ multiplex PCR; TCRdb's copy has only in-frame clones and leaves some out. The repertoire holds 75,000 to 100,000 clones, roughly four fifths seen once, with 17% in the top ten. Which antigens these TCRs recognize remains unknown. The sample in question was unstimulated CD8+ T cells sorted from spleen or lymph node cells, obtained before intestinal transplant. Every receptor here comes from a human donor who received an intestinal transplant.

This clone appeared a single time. The CDR3 is CASSLGSGSSPLHF. The DNA of the CDR3 is TGTGCCAGCAGCCTAGGGTCTGGTTCTTCACCCCTCCACTTT. The chain carries TRBV7-6 and TRBJ1-6; D call uncertain. The germline CDR1 and CDR2 sequences are SGHVS and FNYEAQ. This CDR3 comprises 14 residues. V dropped 5 bases and J dropped 9 bases, with 14 bases sitting between them.

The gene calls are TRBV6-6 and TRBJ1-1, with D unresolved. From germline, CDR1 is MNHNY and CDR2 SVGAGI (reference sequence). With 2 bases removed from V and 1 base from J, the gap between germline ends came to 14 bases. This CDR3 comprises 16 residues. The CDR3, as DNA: TGTGCCAGCAGTTACCCCTCCGTGGAACCGAACACTGAAGCTTTCTTT. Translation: CASSYPSVEPNTEAFF.

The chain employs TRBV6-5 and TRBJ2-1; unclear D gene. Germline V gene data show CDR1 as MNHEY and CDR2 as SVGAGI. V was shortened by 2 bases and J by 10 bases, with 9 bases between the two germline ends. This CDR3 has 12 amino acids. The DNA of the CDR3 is TGTGCCAGCAGTTACGACCCTGACGAGCAGTTCTTC. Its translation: CASSYDPDEQFF.

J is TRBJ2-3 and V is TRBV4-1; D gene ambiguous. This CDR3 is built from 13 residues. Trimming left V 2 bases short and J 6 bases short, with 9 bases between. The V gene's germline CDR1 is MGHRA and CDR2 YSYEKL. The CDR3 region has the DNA TGCGCCAGCAGCCAATTAGAGGAGGATACGCAGTATTTT. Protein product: CASSQLEEDTQYF.

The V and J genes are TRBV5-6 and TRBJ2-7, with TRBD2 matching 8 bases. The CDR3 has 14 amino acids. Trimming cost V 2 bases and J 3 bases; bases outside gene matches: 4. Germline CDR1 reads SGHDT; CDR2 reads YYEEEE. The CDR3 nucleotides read TGTGCCAGCAGCTTATCCGGGACTAGCTACGAGCAGTACTTC. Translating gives CASSLSGTSYEQYF.

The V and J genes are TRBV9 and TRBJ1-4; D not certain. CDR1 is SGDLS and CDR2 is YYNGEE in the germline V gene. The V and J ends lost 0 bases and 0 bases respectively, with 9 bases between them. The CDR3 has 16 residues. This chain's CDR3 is CASSVDPDPTNEKLFF. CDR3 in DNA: TGTGCCAGCAGCGTAGATCCAGACCCAACTAATGAAAAACTGTTTTTT.

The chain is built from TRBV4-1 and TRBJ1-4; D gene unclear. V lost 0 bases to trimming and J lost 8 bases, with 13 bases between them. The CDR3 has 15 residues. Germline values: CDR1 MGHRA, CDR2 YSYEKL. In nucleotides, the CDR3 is TGCGCCAGCAGCCAAGATATCCGGGTGTTCGAAAAACTGTTTTTT. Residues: CASSQDIRVFEKLFF.

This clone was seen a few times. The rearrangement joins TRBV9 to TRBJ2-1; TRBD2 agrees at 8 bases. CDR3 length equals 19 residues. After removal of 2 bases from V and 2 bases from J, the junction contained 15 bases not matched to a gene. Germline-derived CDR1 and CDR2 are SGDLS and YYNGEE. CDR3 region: CASSVGRAPGGSPYNEQFF. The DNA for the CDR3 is TGTGCCAGCAGCGTCGGGAGGGCCCCGGGCGGGAGCCCCTACAATGAGCAGTTCTTC.

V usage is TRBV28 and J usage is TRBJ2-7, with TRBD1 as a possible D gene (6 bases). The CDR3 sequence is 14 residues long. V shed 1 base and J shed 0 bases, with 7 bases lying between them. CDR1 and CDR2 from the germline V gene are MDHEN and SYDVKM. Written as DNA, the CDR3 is TGTGCCAGCAGTTTATCAGGGGACTCCTACGAGCAGTACTTC. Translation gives CASSLSGDSYEQYF.

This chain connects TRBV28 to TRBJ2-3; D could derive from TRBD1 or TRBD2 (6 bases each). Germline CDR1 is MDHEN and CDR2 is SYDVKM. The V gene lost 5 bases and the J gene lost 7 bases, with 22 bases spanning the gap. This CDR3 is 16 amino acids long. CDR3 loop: CASSLVLQGGSNTQYF. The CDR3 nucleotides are TGTGCCAGCAGTCTCGTCTTACAGGGAGGATCAAATACGCAGTATTTT.

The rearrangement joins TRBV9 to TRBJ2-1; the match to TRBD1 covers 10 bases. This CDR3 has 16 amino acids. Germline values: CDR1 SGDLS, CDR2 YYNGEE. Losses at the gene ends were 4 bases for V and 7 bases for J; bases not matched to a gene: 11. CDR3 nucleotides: TGTGCCAGCAGCCCAGAACCGGGACAGGGGAGGAATGAGCAGTTCTTC. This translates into CASSPEPGQGRNEQFF.

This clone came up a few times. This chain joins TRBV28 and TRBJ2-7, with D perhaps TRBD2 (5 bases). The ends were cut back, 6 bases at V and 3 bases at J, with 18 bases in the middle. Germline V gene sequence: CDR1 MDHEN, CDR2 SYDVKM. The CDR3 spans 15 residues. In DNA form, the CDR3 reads TGTGCCAGCAGCCCCGGGGTGGGCGGGCGCTACGAGCAGTACTTC. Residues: CASSPGVGGRYEQYF.

DNA for the CDR3: TGCGCCAGCAGTGAGGGCAGGGGAGACTACGAGCAGTACTTC. It codes for CASSEGRGDYEQYF. The gene calls are TRBV10-2 and TRBJ2-7, with D perhaps matching TRBD1 (6 bases). The ends were cut back, 2 bases at V and 3 bases at J, with 11 bases in the middle. Germline V CDR1 and CDR2: WSHSY, SAAADI. The CDR3 totals 14 residues.

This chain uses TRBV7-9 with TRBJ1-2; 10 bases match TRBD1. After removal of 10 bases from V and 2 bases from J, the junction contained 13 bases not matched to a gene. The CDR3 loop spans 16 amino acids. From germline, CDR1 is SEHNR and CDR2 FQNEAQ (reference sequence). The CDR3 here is CATGPGTGEWNYGYTF. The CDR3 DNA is TGTGCCACCGGCCCCGGGACAGGGGAATGGAACTATGGCTACACCTTC.

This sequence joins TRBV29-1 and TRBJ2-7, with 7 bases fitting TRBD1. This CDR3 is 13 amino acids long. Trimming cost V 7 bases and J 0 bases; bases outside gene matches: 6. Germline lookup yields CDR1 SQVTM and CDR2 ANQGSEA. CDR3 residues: CSAGQAPSYEQYF. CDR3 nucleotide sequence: TGCAGCGCTGGACAGGCCCCCTCCTACGAGCAGTACTTC.

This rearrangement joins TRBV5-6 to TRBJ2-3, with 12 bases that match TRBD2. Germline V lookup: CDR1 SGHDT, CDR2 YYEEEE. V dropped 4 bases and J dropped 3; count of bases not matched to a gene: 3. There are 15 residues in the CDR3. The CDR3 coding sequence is TGTGCCAGCAGCCGACTAGCGGGAGCAACAGATACGCAGTATTTT. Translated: CASSRLAGATDTQYF.

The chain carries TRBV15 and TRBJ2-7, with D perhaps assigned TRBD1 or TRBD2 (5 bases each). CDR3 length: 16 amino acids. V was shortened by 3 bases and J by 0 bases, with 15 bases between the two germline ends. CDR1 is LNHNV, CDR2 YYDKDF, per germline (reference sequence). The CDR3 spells CATSSLRDVSSYEQYF. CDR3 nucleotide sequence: TGTGCCACCAGCAGCCTCCGGGACGTGAGCTCCTACGAGCAGTACTTC.

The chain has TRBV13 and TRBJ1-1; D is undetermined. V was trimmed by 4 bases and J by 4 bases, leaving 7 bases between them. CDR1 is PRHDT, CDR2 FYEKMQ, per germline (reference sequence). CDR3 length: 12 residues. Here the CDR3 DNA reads TGTGCCAGCAGCTCGCTACGCACTGAAGCTTTCTTT. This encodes CASSSLRTEAFF.

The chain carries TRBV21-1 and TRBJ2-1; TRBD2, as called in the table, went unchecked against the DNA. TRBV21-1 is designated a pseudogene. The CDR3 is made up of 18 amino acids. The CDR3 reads CASSKPSGGAYSYNEQFF. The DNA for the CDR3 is TGTGCCAGCAGCAAACCTAGCGGGGGCGCCTACTCCTACAATGAGCAGTTCTTC.

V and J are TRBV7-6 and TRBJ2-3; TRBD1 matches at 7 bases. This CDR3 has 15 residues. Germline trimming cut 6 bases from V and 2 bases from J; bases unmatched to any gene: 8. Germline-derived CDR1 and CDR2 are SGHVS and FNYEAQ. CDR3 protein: CASRTPGQITDTQYF. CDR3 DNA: TGTGCCAGCAGAACACCGGGACAGATCACAGATACGCAGTATTTT.

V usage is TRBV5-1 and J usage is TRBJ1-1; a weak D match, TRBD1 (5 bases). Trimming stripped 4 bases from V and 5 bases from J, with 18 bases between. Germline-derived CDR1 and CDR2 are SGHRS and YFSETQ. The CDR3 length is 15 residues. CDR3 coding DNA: TGCGCCAGCAGCGGTCTAGGGGTAAGGGGAACTGAAGCTTTCTTT. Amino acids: CASSGLGVRGTEAFF.

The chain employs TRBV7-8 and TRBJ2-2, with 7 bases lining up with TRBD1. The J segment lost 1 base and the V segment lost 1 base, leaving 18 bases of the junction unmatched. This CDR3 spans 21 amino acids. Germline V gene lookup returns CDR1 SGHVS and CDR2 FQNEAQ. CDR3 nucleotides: TGTGCCAGCAGCTTAGTACCGTTGGGGACAGACAATATTTGGAACACCGGGGAGCTGTTTTTT. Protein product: CASSLVPLGTDNIWNTGELFF.

CDR3 in amino acids: CASSLLAGAYEQYF. The CDR3 nucleotides are TGTGCCAGCAGTTTACTAGCGGGAGCCTACGAGCAGTACTTC. The chain joins TRBV28 to TRBJ2-7; 10 bases map to TRBD2. Trimming took 2 bases from V and 2 from J; bases not matched to a gene: 0. The CDR3 covers 14 residues. Germline-derived CDR1 and CDR2 are MDHEN and SYDVKM.

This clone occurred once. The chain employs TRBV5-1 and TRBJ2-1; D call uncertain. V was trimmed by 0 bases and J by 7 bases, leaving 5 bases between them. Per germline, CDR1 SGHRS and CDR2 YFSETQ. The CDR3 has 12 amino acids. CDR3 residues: CASSLDYNEQFF. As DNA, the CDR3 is TGCGCCAGCAGCTTGGACTATAATGAGCAGTTCTTC.

The CDR3 DNA reads TGTGCCATCACGCGGGAGGGCCAGGCAGATACGCAGTATTTT. Translating it yields CAITREGQADTQYF. The V call is TRBV10-3, the J call TRBJ2-3, with 9 bases that match TRBD2. This CDR3 region has 14 residues. Germline CDR1 ENHRY, CDR2 SYGVKD. V trimming: 7 bases; J trimming: 4 bases; junction bases outside the gene matches: 6.

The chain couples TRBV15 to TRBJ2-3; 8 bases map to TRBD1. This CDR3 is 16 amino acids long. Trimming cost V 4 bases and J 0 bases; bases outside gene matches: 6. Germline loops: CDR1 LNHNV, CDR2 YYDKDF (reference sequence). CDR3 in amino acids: CATSTGGAGSTDTQYF. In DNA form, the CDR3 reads TGTGCCACCAGCACAGGGGGCGCGGGGAGCACAGATACGCAGTATTTT.

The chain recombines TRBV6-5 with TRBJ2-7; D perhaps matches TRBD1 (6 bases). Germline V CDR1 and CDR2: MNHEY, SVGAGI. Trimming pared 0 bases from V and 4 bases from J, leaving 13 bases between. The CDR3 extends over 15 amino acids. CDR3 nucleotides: TGTGCCAGCAGTTACTCGATTGGGGGCTGGTACGAGCAGTACTTC. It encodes CASSYSIGGWYEQYF.

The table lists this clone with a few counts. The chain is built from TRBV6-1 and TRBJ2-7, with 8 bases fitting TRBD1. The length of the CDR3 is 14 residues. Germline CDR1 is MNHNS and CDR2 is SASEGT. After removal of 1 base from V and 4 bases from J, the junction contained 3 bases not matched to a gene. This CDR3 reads CASSEGQGRYEQYF. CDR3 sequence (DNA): TGTGCCAGCAGTGAAGGACAGGGGAGGTACGAGCAGTACTTC.

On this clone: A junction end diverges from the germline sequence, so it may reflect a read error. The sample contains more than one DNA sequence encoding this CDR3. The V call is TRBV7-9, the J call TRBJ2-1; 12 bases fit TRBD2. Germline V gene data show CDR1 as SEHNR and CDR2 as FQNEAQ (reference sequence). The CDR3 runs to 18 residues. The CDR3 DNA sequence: TGCGCCAGCAGCTCCAATCTAGCGGGGGGGCGGAGTGAAAATGAGCAGTTCTTC. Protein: CASSSNLAGGRSENEQFF.

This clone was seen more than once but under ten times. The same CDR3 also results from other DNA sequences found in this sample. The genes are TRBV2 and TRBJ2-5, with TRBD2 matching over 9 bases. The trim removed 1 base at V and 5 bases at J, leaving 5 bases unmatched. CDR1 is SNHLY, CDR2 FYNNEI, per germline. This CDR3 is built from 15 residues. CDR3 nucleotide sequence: TGTGCCAGCAGTGAAGGCGGGGGGGCCGCGGAGACCCAGTACTTC. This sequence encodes CASSEGGGAAETQYF.

Here the CDR3 DNA reads TGTGCCAGCAGTTTTACCAGGTTCTACACCGGGGAGCTGTTTTTT. This sequence encodes CASSFTRFYTGELFF. The rearrangement uses TRBV28 and TRBJ2-2; D uncertain. V gave up 3 bases and J gave up 3 bases, with 11 bases separating them. The CDR3 contains 15 residues. Germline V gene data show CDR1 as MDHEN and CDR2 as SYDVKM.